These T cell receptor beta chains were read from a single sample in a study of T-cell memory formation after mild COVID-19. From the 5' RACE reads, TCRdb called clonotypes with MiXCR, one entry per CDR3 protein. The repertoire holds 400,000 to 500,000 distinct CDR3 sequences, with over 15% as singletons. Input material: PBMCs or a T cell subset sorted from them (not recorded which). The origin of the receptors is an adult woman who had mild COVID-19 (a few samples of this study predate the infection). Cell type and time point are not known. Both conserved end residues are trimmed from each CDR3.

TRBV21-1 ASSKEVADQETQY
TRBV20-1 SASTGTGNSPLH
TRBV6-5 ASSPRRRAAGGYT
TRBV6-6 ASSYSFHQGSSGANVLT
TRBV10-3 AISESPGRYGYT
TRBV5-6 ASSVSRSYGYT
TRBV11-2 ASSLGGGAYEQY
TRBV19 ASSPVASNEQY
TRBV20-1 SARAPRAHTGELF
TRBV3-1 ASSQGTRNSPLH
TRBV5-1 ASSLEYRYEQF
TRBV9 ASRAGTGELF
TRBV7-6 ASDNGFGSTDTQY
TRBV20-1 SARGRSSYNEQF
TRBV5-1 ASSSGGLAGGPLASYEQY
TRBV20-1 SARTAGFYNEQF
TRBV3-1 ASSLSQGVLT
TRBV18 ASSAGRMNTEAF
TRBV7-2 ASSSGLVITDTQY
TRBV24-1 ATSAGPSGDTIY
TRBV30 AWRDRGATEAF
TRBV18 ASSPPGPGDEQY
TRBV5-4 ASSEGRTDTQY
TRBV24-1 ATSGPADYEQY
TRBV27 ASIPTGLAGQETQY
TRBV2 ASGQRTANTEAF
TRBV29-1 SESKADTQY
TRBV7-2 ASSSDRNQPQH
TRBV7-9 ASSLTGQEPY
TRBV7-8 ASSATGGINGKLF
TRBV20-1 SAGGTSGRRNEQF
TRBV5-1 ASSPRTAYEQY
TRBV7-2 ASSLWRPYSSTDTQY
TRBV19 ASSRYPGGDTQY
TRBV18 ASSPLRRDPRPYNEQF
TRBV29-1 SVVLGGQGRF
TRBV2 ASSVDTPEILF
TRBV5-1 ASSSNSYEQY
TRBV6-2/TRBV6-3 ASREGHTEAF
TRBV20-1 SAGVSDQPQH
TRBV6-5 ASSYGQARSYT
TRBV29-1 SVEGSGNTEAF
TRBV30 AWSPATEYTEAF
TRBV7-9 ASSLIGDEAF
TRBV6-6 ASSYKSPGVNTEAF
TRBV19 ASAGTDSNQPQH
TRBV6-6 ASSTGLTLGEQY